Listed below are T cell receptor beta chains from one sample, sequenced in a study of T cells after somatic rescue of genetic block. Data came from immunoSEQ multiplex PCR; TCRdb stores just in-frame clones and leaves some out. There are about 120,000 clones in the sample; under 95% occur only once, and 1.4% to 1.5% lies in the top ten. Specimen: peripheral blood mononuclear cells (PBMCs). These receptors all stem from a woman aged 18-29 years. CDR3s include the opening cysteine and the closing phenylalanine or tryptophan. Fields, in order: D gene, clone size, J gene, V gene, CDR3 protein, CDR3 DNA. A D gene is named only where the DNA matches it firmly. Clone size, where shown, is once, few, many, or a class for clones that have expanded.

TRBD2 NA TRBJ2-7 TRBV30 CAWSPSTLAVSEQYF TGTGCCTGGAGTCCCTCCACTCTAGCGGTATCGGAGCAGTACTTC
NA NA TRBJ2-5 TRBV6-1 CASRTGRETQYF TGTGCCAGCAGGACAGGGAGGGAGACCCAGTACTTC
NA NA TRBJ1-2 TRBV18 CASSTDRLGGYTF TGTGCCAGCTCTACAGACAGGTTGGGTGGCTACACCTTC
NA NA TRBJ1-1 TRBV7-2 CASSAEGLKTEAFF TGTGCCAGCAGCGCCGAGGGGCTAAAGACTGAAGCTTTCTTT
TRBD1 NA TRBJ1-1 TRBV6-1 CAVEGQVNTEAFF TGTGCCGTAGAGGGACAGGTGAACACTGAAGCTTTCTTT
NA NA TRBJ2-7 TRBV7-9 CASSGWDTSWEQYF TGTGCCAGCAGCGGATGGGACACCTCCTGGGAGCAGTACTTC
TRBD1 NA TRBJ2-5 TRBV5-1 CASSKGQGKETQYF TGCGCCAGCAGCAAGGGACAGGGTAAAGAGACCCAGTACTTC
TRBD1 NA TRBJ1-2 TRBV27 CASSQGGSDYGYTF TGTGCCAGCAGCCAGGGGGGTAGTGACTATGGCTACACCTTC
NA few TRBJ1-5 TRBV30 CAWSRDNQPQHF TGTGCCTGGAGCAGGGACAATCAGCCCCAGCATTTT
NA NA TRBJ2-2 TRBV4-3 CASSQALDYGELFF TGCGCCAGCAGCCAAGCGTTGGATTATGGGGAGCTGTTTTTT
TRBD2 once TRBJ2-7 TRBV6-1 CASSEPAGGPHEQYF TGTGCCAGCAGTGAGCCAGCGGGGGGGCCGCACGAGCAGTACTTC
NA few TRBJ1-2 TRBV9 CASSEAGGYGYTF TGTGCCAGCAGCGAGGCCGGGGGGTATGGCTACACCTTC
NA NA TRBJ1-3 TRBV9 CASSVTPITSGNTIYF TGTGCCAGCAGCGTAACCCCCATAACATCTGGAAACACCATATATTTT
NA NA TRBJ2-5 TRBV5-4 CASSYQETQYF TGTGCCAGCAGCTACCAAGAGACCCAGTACTTC
TRBD1 NA TRBJ2-7 TRBV2 CASRDRGDEQYF TGTGCCAGCAGGGACAGGGGGGACGAGCAGTACTTC
TRBD1 few TRBJ1-5 TRBV9 CASSAGTGLSNQPQHF TGTGCCAGCAGCGCCGGGACAGGCCTCTCCAATCAGCCCCAGCATTTT
NA few TRBJ2-7 TRBV7-3 CASSSTASYEQYF TGTGCCAGCAGCTCGACAGCTTCCTACGAGCAGTACTTC
NA NA TRBJ2-6 TRBV7-9 CASSLEGRTPSSGANVLTF TGTGCCAGCAGCTTAGAGGGTCGGACACCAAGCTCTGGGGCCAACGTCCTGACTTTC
NA NA TRBJ2-3 TRBV5-1 CASSLLGALSDTQYF TGCGCCAGCAGCTTGCTGGGGGCCCTTTCAGATACGCAGTATTTT
TRBD1 NA TRBJ1-4 TRBV5-1 CASSLQGLGNEKLFF TGCGCCAGCAGCTTACAGGGGCTCGGTAATGAAAAACTGTTTTTT
NA NA TRBJ2-1 TRBV6-4 CASSDSIGGGAYNEQFF TGTGCCAGCAGTGACTCGATAGGGGGGGGAGCCTACAATGAGCAGTTCTTC
NA NA TRBJ1-2 TRBV30 CAWSVTGFGYGYTF TGTGCCTGGAGTGTTACAGGGTTTGGCTATGGCTACACCTTC
NA NA TRBJ1-6 TRBV28 CASRGSKAQEYNSPLHF TGTGCCAGCAGGGGATCGAAGGCGCAAGAGTATAATTCACCCCTCCACTTT
NA once TRBJ1-3 TRBV30 CAWSVHESWVNTIYF TGTGCCTGGAGTGTACATGAATCCTGGGTAAACACCATATATTTT
NA NA TRBJ2-1 TRBV9 CASSSEGSSYNEQFF TGTGCCAGCAGCTCAGAGGGTTCCTCCTACAATGAGCAGTTCTTC
TRBD2 NA TRBJ2-5 TRBV7-7 CASSPQVAGAQYF TGTGCCAGCAGCCCCCAGGTAGCGGGGGCCCAGTACTTC
NA once TRBJ2-5 TRBV6-5 CASSYDGEETQYF TGTGCCAGCAGTTACGATGGGGAAGAGACCCAGTACTTC
NA NA TRBJ2-3 TRBV5-1 CASSSGRTDTQYF TGCGCCAGCAGCTCCGGTCGCACAGATACGCAGTATTTT
TRBD1 NA TRBJ1-4 TRBV11-2 CASSLGQGGEKLFF TGTGCCAGCAGCCTCGGACAGGGAGGCGAAAAACTGTTTTTT
TRBD1 NA TRBJ1-3 TRBV7-8 CASSSTGTGFSGNTIYF TGTGCCAGCAGCTCCACCGGGACAGGGTTCTCTGGAAACACCATATATTTT
NA NA TRBJ1-1 TRBV7-9 CASSFALPEAFF TGTGCCAGCAGCTTTGCCCTCCCTGAAGCTTTCTTT
TRBD2 NA TRBJ2-3 TRBV19 CASSGTSGGVRTQYF TGTGCCAGTAGTGGGACTAGCGGGGGCGTGCGTACGCAGTATTTT
NA NA TRBJ2-4 TRBV11-2 CASSYYGDSKNIQYF TGTGCCAGCAGCTATTACGGGGATTCCAAAAACATTCAGTACTTC
NA NA TRBJ2-3 TRBV5-1 CASSLWGPTDTQYF TGCGCCAGCAGCTTGTGGGGGCCCACAGATACGCAGTATTTT
TRBD1 NA TRBJ1-1 TRBV2 CASREDRDTEAFF TGTGCCAGCAGAGAAGACAGGGACACTGAAGCTTTCTTT
TRBD1 NA TRBJ1-6 TRBV5-1 CASSLGGQGSYNSPLHF TGCGCCAGCAGCTTGGGAGGACAGGGCTCCTATAATTCACCCCTCCACTTT
NA NA TRBJ2-7 TRBV12-5 CASGSTHCPSVYEQYF TGTGCTAGTGGTTCGACGCATTGTCCGTCGGTCTACGAGCAGTACTTC
TRBD1 NA TRBJ1-5 TRBV6-1 CASSESGQQNQPQHF TGTGCCAGCAGTGAATCGGGACAGCAAAATCAGCCCCAGCATTTT
NA NA TRBJ2-6 TRBV14 CASSLQMGHATPGANVLTF TGTGCCAGCAGCCTACAGATGGGACACGCCACCCCTGGGGCCAACGTCCTGACTTTC
NA once TRBJ2-4 TRBV4-3 CASSQDRGGLADIQYF TGCGCCAGCAGCCAAGATAGGGGTGGCCTCGCGGACATTCAGTACTTC
NA NA TRBJ1-5 TRBV19 CASSLYSQSNQPQHF TGTGCCAGTAGTCTATACAGCCAAAGCAATCAGCCCCAGCATTTT
TRBD1 NA TRBJ2-7 TRBV15 CATSRDSPGQGVYYEQYF TGTGCCACCAGCAGAGATTCCCCGGGACAGGGGGTCTACTACGAGCAGTACTTC